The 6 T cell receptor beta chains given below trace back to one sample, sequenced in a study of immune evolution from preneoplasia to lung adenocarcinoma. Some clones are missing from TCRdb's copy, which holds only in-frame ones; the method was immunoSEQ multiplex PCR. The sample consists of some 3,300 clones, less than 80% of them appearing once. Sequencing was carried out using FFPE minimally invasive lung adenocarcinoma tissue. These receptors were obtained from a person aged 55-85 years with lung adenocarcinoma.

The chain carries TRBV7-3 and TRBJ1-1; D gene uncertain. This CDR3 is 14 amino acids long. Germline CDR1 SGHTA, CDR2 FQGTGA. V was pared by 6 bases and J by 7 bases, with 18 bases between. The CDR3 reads CASSSEGYGFEAFF. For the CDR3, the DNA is TGTGCCAGCAGTTCCGAGGGATATGGGTTTGAAGCTTTCTTT.

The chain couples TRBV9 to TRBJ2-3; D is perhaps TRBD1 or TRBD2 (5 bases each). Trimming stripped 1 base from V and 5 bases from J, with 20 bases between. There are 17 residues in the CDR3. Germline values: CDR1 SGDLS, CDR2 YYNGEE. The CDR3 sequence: CASSVSSGLDLGDTQYF. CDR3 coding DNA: TGTGCCAGCAGCGTAAGTTCGGGGCTGGACCTAGGAGATACGCAGTATTTT.

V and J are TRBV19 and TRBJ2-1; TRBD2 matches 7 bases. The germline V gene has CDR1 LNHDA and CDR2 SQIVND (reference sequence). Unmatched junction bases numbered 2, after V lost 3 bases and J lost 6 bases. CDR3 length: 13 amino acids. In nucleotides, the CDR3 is TGTGCCAGTAGTATTGGACTAGTCAATGAGCAGTTCTTC. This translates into CASSIGLVNEQFF.

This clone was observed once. The CDR3 DNA reads as TGCGCCAGCAGTATGGGCGGTAATCAGCCCCAGCATTTT. It yields the protein CASSMGGNQPQHF. The chain carries TRBV5-1 and TRBJ1-5, with D unresolved. With 5 bases removed from V and 4 bases from J, the gap between germline ends came to 10 bases. CDR1 and CDR2 (germline): SGHRS, YFSETQ. This CDR3 is 13 amino acids long.

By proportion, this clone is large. The CDR3 sequence is CASSFGNQPQHF. CDR3 nucleotides: TGTGCCAGCAGCTTCGGCAATCAGCCCCAGCATTTT. The chain recombines TRBV5-4 with TRBJ1-5, with D uncertain. Germline CDR1 is SGHNT and CDR2 is YYREEE (reference sequence). The CDR3 runs 12 residues. The V gene lost 2 bases and the J gene lost 2 bases, with 2 bases spanning the gap.

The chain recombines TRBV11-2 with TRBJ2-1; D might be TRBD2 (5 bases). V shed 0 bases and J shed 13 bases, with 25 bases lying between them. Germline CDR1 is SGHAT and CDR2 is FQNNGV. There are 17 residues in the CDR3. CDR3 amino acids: CASSLDRPRTASSRQFF. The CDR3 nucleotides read TGTGCCAGCAGCTTAGACCGCCCCCGGACTGCCAGCTCGCGACAGTTCTTC.